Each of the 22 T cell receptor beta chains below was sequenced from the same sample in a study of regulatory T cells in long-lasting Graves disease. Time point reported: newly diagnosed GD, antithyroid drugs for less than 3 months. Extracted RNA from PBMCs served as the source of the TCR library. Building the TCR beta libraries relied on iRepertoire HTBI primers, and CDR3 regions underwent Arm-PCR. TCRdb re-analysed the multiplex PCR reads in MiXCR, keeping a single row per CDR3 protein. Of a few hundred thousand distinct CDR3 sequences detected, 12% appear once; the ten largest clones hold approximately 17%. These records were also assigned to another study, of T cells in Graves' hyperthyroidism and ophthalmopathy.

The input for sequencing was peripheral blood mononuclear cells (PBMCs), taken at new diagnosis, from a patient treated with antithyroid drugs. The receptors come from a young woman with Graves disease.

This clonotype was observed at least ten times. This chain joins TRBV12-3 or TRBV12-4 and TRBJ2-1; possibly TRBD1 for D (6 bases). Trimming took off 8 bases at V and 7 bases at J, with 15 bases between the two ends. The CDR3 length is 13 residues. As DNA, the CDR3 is TGTGCCAGCGGGGCGGACAGCGAGAATGAGCAGTTCTTC. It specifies CASGADSENEQFF.

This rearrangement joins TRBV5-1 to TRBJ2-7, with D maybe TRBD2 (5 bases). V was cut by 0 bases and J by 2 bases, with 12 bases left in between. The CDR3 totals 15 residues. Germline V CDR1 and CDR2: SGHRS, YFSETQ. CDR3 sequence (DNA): TGCGCCAGCAGCTTGGGCTCCTCGGGGACCTACGAGCAGTACTTC. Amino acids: CASSLGSSGTYEQYF.

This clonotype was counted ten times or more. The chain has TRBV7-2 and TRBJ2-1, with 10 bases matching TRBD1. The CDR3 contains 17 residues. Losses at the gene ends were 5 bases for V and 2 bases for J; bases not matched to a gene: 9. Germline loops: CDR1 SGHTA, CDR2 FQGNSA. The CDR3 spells CASSATGTGVPYNEQFF. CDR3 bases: TGTGCCAGCAGCGCGACCGGGACAGGGGTCCCCTACAATGAGCAGTTCTTC.

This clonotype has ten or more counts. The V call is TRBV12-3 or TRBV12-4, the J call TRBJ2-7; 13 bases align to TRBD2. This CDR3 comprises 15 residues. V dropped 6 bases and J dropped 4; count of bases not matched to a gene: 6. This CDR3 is CASRTGTSGIYEQYF. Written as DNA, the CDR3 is TGTGCCAGCAGAACTGGGACTAGCGGGATTTACGAGCAGTACTTC.

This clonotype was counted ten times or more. The CDR3 loop reads CASSQDLSVVYGYTF. The CDR3 nucleotides are TGTGCCAGCAGCCAAGATTTAAGCGTTGTCTATGGCTACACCTTC. The chain recombines TRBV3-1 with TRBJ1-2; no clear D. CDR3 length equals 15 residues. Deletions cut 0 bases from V and 4 bases from J, with 12 bases between. Germline-derived CDR1 and CDR2 are LGHDT and YNNKEL (reference sequence).

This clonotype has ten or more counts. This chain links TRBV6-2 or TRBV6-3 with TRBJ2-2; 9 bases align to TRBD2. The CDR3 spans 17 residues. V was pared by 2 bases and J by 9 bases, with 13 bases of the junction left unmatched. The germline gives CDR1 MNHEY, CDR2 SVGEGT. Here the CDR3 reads CASSYGGLAGNPRELFF. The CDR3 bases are TGTGCCAGCAGTTACGGGGGGCTAGCGGGAAATCCGAGGGAGCTGTTTTTT.

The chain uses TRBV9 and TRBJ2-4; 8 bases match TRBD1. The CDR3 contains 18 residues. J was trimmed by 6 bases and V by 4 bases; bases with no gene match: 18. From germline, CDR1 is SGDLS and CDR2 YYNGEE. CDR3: CASSPRTGKGLGGNIQYF. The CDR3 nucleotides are TGTGCCAGCAGCCCACGGACAGGGAAAGGGTTAGGGGGAAACATTCAGTACTTC.

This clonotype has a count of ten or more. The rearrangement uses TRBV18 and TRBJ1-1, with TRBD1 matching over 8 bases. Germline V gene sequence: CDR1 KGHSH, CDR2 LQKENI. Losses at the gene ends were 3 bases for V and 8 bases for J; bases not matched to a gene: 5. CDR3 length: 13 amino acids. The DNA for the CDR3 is TGTGCCAGCTCACCCGGACAGGGCAGGGAAGCTTTCTTT. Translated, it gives CASSPGQGREAFF.

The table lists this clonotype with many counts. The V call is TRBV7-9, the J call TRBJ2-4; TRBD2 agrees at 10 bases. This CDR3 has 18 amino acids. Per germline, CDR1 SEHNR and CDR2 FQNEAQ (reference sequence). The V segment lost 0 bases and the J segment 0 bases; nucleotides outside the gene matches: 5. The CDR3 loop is CASSLALAGILAKNIQYF. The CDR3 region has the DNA TGTGCCAGCAGCTTAGCACTAGCGGGGATACTAGCCAAAAACATTCAGTACTTC.

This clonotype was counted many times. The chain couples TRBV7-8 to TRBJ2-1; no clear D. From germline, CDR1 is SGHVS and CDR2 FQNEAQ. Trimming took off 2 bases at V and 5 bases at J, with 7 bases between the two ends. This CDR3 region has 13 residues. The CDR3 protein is CASSLRRDNEQFF. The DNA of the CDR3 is TGTGCCAGCAGCTTAAGGAGAGACAATGAGCAGTTCTTC. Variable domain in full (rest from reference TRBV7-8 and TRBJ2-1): GAGVSQSPRYKVAKRGQDVALRCDPISGHVSLFWYQQALGQGPEFLTYFQNEAQLDKSGLPSDRFFAERPEGSVSTLKIQRTQQEDSAVYLCASSLRRDNEQFFGPGTRLTVL.

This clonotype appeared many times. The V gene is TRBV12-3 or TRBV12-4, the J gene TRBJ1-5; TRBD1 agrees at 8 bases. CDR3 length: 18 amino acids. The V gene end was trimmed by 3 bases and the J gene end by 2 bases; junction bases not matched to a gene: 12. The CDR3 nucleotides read TGTGCCAGCAGTTTCGGACAGGGAGAGGGTCATGGCAATCAGCCCCAGCATTTT. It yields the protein CASSFGQGEGHGNQPQHF.

CDR3: CATSDLPGLAYLSSYEQYV. CDR3 coding DNA: TGTGCCACCAGTGATTTGCCGGGTCTAGCTTACCTTAGCTCCTACGAGCAGTACGTC. V and J are TRBV24-1 and TRBJ2-7; D perhaps matches TRBD2 (5 bases). CDR3 length: 19 residues. In germline, CDR1 is KGHDR, CDR2 SFDVKD. The V and J ends lost 0 bases and 0 bases respectively, with 20 bases between them.

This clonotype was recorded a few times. The CDR3 spells CASSVGVQDNYEQYF. In DNA, the CDR3 is TGTGCCAGCAGCGTAGGAGTACAGGACAACTACGAGCAGTACTTC. This chain joins TRBV9 and TRBJ2-7, with D perhaps TRBD1 (5 bases). CDR1 and CDR2 from the germline V gene are SGDLS and YYNGEE. The CDR3 contains 15 residues. Trimming removed 0 bases at V and 3 bases at J, with 13 bases between. The whole variable domain, filled in from reference TRBV9 and TRBJ2-7, reads DSGVTQTPKHLITATGQRVTLRCSPRSGDLSVYWYQQSLDQGLQFLIQYYNGEERAKGNILERFSAQQFPDLHSELNLSSLELGDSALYFCASSVGVQDNYEQYFGPGTRLTVT.

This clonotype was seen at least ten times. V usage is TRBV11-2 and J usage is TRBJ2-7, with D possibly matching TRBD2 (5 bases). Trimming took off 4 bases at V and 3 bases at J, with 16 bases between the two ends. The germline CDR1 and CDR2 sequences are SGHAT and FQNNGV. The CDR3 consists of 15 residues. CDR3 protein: CASSSRRLGDYEQYF. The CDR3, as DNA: TGTGCCAGCAGCTCACGGAGACTCGGGGACTACGAGCAGTACTTC.

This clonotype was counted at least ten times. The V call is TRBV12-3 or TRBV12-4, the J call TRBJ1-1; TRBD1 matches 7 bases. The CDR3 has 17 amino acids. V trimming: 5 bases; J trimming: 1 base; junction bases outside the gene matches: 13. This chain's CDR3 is CASSPRGRMMTNTEAFF. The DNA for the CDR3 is TGTGCCAGCAGTCCGAGGGGGCGGATGATGACGAACACTGAAGCTTTCTTT.

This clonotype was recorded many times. The CDR3 region is CASMRPALTETQYF. The CDR3 nucleotides read TGTGCCAGCATGCGACCGGCCCTAACGGAGACCCAGTACTTC. The gene calls are TRBV6-1 and TRBJ2-5; D gene unclear. This CDR3 contains 14 residues. The germline V and J ends were trimmed by 7 bases and 5 bases, with 17 bases remaining between them. From germline, CDR1 is MNHNS and CDR2 SASEGT.

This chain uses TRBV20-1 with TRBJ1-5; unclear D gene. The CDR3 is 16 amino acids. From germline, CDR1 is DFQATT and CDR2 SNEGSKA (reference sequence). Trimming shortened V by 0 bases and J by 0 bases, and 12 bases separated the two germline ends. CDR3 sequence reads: CSARDPGKASNQPQHF. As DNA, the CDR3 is TGCAGTGCTAGAGATCCGGGTAAGGCTAGCAATCAGCCCCAGCATTTT.

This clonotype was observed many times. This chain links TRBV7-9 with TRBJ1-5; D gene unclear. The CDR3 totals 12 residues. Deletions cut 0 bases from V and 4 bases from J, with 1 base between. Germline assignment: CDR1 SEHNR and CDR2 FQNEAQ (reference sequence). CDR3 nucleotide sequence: TGTGCCAGCAGCTTAGCGAATCAGCCCCAGCATTTT. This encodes CASSLANQPQHF.

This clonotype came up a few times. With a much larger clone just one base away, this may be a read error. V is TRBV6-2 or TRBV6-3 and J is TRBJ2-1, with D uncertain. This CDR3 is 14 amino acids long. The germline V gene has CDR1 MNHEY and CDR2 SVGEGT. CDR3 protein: CASSLRVYYNGQFF. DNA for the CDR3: TGTGCCAGCAGTTTACGCGTATACTACAATGGGCAGTTCTTC.

The CDR3 coding sequence is TGTGCCAGCAGTGACCCGGGAGAGACCGGGGAGCTGTTTTTT. It specifies CASSDPGETGELFF. The chain has TRBV6-2 or TRBV6-3 and TRBJ2-2; maybe TRBD2 (6 bases). V lost 5 bases and J lost 5, with 12 bases in between. Germline lookup yields CDR1 MNHEY and CDR2 SVGEGT. This CDR3 spans 14 amino acids.

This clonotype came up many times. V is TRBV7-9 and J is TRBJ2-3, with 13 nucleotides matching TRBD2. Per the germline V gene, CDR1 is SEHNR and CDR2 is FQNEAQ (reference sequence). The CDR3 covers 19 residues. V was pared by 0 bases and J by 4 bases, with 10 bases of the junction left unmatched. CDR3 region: CASSLAGRGLAGVADTQYF. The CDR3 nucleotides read TGTGCCAGCAGCTTAGCCGGCCGAGGACTAGCGGGAGTCGCAGATACGCAGTATTTT. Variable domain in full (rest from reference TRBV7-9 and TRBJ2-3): DTGVSQNPRHKITKRGQNVTFRCDPISEHNRLYWYRQTLGQGPEFLTYFQNEAQLEKSRLLSDRFSAERPKGSFSTLEIQRTEQGDSAMYLCASSLAGRGLAGVADTQYFGPGTRLTVL.

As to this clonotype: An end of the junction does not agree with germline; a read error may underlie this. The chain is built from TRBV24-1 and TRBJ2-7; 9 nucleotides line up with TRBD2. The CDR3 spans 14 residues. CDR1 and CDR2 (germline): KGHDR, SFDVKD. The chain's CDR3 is CAASAGGADDEQYF. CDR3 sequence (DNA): TGTGCCGCCAGTGCGGGAGGGGCGGATGACGAGCAGTACTTC.